The clone carrying this TCR beta chain appeared many times. What it binds is not known. Authors of the study amplified TCR beta CDR3 regions from RNA transcripts. In the first-round RT-PCR of the TCR CDR3, the HTBI primer set was used. TCRdb redid the calling of the multiplex PCR reads with MiXCR, one entry per CDR3 protein. The sample consists of 500,000 to 800,000 distinct CDR3 sequences, roughly 15% of them appearing once. This sample stems from a study of T cells in Graves' hyperthyroidism and ophthalmopathy. General study findings and limits: Blood samples included most of the expanded thyroid clonotypes exceeding 0.001.

V lost 6 bases to trimming and J lost 0 bases; unmatched junction nucleotides: 17. Germline V gene data show CDR1 as MNHEY and CDR2 as SMNVEV (reference sequence). This CDR3 spans 19 amino acids. This chain connects TRBV27 to TRBJ1-5, with 7 bases lining up with TRBD1. Sequencing was done on a sample of blood. The sequence was collected from a woman aged 45 to 65 with Graves' ophthalmopathy. The CDR3 sequence is CASRKSRVRGPYSNQPQHF. The CDR3 DNA follows: TGTGCCAGCAGAAAAAGCAGGGTTAGGGGGCCATATAGCAATCAGCCCCAGCATTTT.